The rows below give T cell receptor beta chains drawn from one sample of a study of blood T cell repertoires in COVID-19. The assay was immunoSEQ multiplex PCR, and TCRdb's table has in-frame clones only and misses some. Found here are roughly 230,000 clones, around 83% of them singletons; the top ten hold about 6.9%. The sequenced sample was PBMCs or T cells enriched from blood (not recorded which). The receptors originated from a woman between 45 and 65 years old who had been exposed to COVID-19. Each CDR3 is given with its conserved first and last residue. A D gene is named only where the DNA matches it firmly. Not every row has a clone size; where given, it reads once, few, many or a size class.

J gene	V gene	clone size	D gene	CDR3 protein	CDR3 DNA
TRBJ2-2	TRBV12-3/TRBV12-4	-	-	CASSFSFGELFF	TGTGCCAGCAGTTTTTCTTTCGGGGAGCTGTTTTTT
TRBJ1-2	TRBV5-1	-	-	CASSLGGSGRKDYGYTF	TGCGCCAGCAGCTTGGGAGGTTCAGGGAGGAAGGACTATGGCTACACCTTC
TRBJ1-4	TRBV29-1	-	-	CSVEQGFGEKLFF	TGCAGCGTCGAACAGGGATTCGGGGAAAAACTGTTTTTT
TRBJ1-6	TRBV27	-	-	CATQGGGNSPLHF	TGTGCCACCCAGGGAGGGGGGAATTCACCCCTCCACTTT
TRBJ2-1	TRBV19	-	TRBD1	CASSSSQGARTNEQFF	TGTGCCAGTAGTTCTAGTCAGGGGGCCCGAACCAATGAGCAGTTCTTC
TRBJ2-7	TRBV7-2	once	TRBD1	CASSFTGDSYEQYF	TGTGCCAGCAGCTTTACAGGGGACTCCTACGAGCAGTACTTC
TRBJ1-5	TRBV24-1	-	-	CATSLASNQPQHF	TGTGCCACCAGTTTGGCTAGCAATCAGCCCCAGCATTTT
TRBJ2-2	TRBV30	-	-	CAWSVLGLARELFF	TGTGCCTGGAGTGTACTCGGGCTAGCCAGGGAGCTGTTTTTT
TRBJ2-7	TRBV18	few	TRBD2	CASSAQRGGSNEQYF	TGTGCCAGCTCAGCTCAGCGGGGGGGCTCCAACGAGCAGTACTTC
TRBJ1-1	TRBV15	-	-	CATSRDHMVSDTEAFF	TGTGCCACCAGCAGAGATCATATGGTATCGGACACTGAAGCTTTCTTT